The 31 T cell receptor beta chains below come from one sample, sequenced in a study of regulatory T cells in long-lasting Graves disease. Time point indicated: newly diagnosed GD, antithyroid drugs for less than 3 months. RNA from PBMCs was the source of the TCR library. Construction of TCR beta libraries relied on iRepertoire HTBI primers and on Arm-PCR targeting CDR3 regions. TCRdb used MiXCR to reprocess the multiplex PCR reads, holding one entry per CDR3 protein. The sample records about 470,000 distinct CDR3 sequences, 15% to 20% being singletons. Separately, the same data were catalogued under a study of T cells in Graves' hyperthyroidism and ophthalmopathy.

The sequencing here drew on peripheral blood mononuclear cells (PBMCs), taken at new diagnosis, from a patient treated with antithyroid drugs. The receptors stem from a middle-aged man with Graves disease.

V is TRBV28 and J is TRBJ1-3; unclear D gene. CDR3 length equals 13 residues. The V end lost 6 bases, the J end lost 0 bases, and 6 bases lay between the germline ends. Germline V gene data show CDR1 as MDHEN and CDR2 as SYDVKM. This CDR3 is CASSPFSGNTIYF. CDR3 DNA: TGTGCCAGCAGCCCGTTCTCTGGAAACACCATATATTTT.

This rearrangement joins TRBV19 to TRBJ2-7; maybe TRBD1 (6 bases). The germline V gene encodes CDR1 LNHDA and CDR2 SQIVND (reference sequence). Trimming took 6 bases from V and 2 from J, leaving 17 bases between them. The length of the CDR3 is 15 residues. The CDR3 nucleotides are TGTGCCAGTAGCAGAACGGGACACCAGGCCTACGAGCAGTACTTC. Protein product: CASSRTGHQAYEQYF. The complete variable domain, with remaining parts taken from reference TRBV19 and TRBJ2-7, reads DGGITQSPKYLFRKEGQNVTLSCEQNLNHDAMYWYRQDPGQGLRLIYYSQIVNDFQKGDIAEGYSVSREKKESFPLTVTSAQKNPTAFYLCASSRTGHQAYEQYFGPGTRLTVT.

This clonotype was found a few times. The V and J genes are TRBV6-1 and TRBJ2-5; D is perhaps TRBD2 (5 bases). Germline V gene data show CDR1 as MNHNS and CDR2 as SASEGT. The CDR3 is 13 amino acids. The V end lost 6 bases, the J end lost 4 bases, and 12 bases lay between the germline ends. CDR3 loop: CASSAVGVETQYF. CDR3 DNA: TGTGCCAGCAGCGCAGTCGGGGTAGAGACCCAGTACTTC.

This clonotype was seen ten or more times. This chain joins TRBV27 and TRBJ2-5; D gene uncertain. Germline CDR1 and CDR2: MNHEY and SMNVEV (reference sequence). This CDR3 is 10 amino acids long. The V end lost 6 bases, the J end lost 6 bases, and 5 bases lay between the germline ends. The CDR3 nucleotides read TGTGCCAGCAGCCTGAAGACCCAGTACTTC. Encoded protein: CASSLKTQYF.

With respect to this clonotype: A much larger clone differs by one base, so this may be a read error. This rearrangement joins TRBV29-1 to TRBJ2-1; 10 bases map to TRBD2. In germline, CDR1 is SQVTM, CDR2 ANQGSEA. The CDR3 contains 14 residues. V shed 7 bases and J 7 bases; nucleotides not matched to a gene: 10. The DNA for the CDR3 is TGCAGCGCTGACACTAGCGGGATTTTAAATGAGCAGTTCTTC. Protein product: CSADTSGILNEQFF.

This clonotype has only a few counts. The chain has TRBV20-1 and TRBJ2-2, with 8 bases lining up with TRBD2. Germline-derived CDR1 and CDR2 are DFQATT and SNEGSKA (reference sequence). Trimming took 0 bases from V and 1 from J; bases not matched to a gene: 4. CDR3 size: 16 residues. The CDR3 DNA follows: TGCAGTGCTAGAGATAGTACTAGCGGGAACACCGGGGAGCTGTTTTTT. The encoded protein is CSARDSTSGNTGELFF.

This clonotype was detected ten times or more. The chain uses TRBV30 and TRBJ1-2; D remains ambiguous. Trimming removed 2 bases at V and 9 bases at J, with 10 bases between. The CDR3 loop spans 11 amino acids. CDR1 is GTSNPN, CDR2 SVGIG, per germline (reference sequence). CDR3 residues: CAWSLLSSYTF. The CDR3 DNA is TGTGCCTGGAGTTTACTGAGTAGCTACACCTTC. The variable domain in full, completed from reference TRBV30 and TRBJ1-2, reads SQTIHQWPATLVQPVGSPLSLECTVEGTSNPNLYWYRQAAGRGLQLLFYSVGIGQISSEVPQNLSASRPQDRQFILSSKKLLLSDSGFYLCAWSLLSSYTFGSGTRLTVV.

This clonotype was counted many times. The chain recombines TRBV13 with TRBJ2-6; no clear D gene. CDR3 length equals 15 residues. V was clipped by 6 bases and J by 0 bases, with 9 bases between them. The germline gives CDR1 PRHDT, CDR2 FYEKMQ (reference sequence). CDR3 nucleotides: TGTGCCAGCAGTCCCACCCCCTCTGGGGCCAACGTCCTGACTTTC. This translates into CASSPTPSGANVLTF. Full variable domain (rest looked up from reference TRBV13 and TRBJ2-6): AAGVIQSPRHLIKEKRETATLKCYPIPRHDTVYWYQQGPGQDPQFLISFYEKMQSDKGSIPDRFSAQQFSDYHSELNMSSLELGDSALYFCASSPTPSGANVLTFGAGSRLTVL.

This clonotype was found many times. V is TRBV3-1 and J is TRBJ2-5; no clear D gene. Germline V gene sequence: CDR1 LGHDT, CDR2 YNNKEL (reference sequence). The CDR3 length is 12 residues. Trimming stripped 4 bases from V and 3 bases from J, with 6 bases between. The CDR3 nucleotides are TGTGCCAGCAGCCGTCTCAAAGAGACCCAGTACTTC. Translating gives CASSRLKETQYF.

This clonotype was picked up many times. The chain combines TRBV20-1 with TRBJ1-5; D remains ambiguous. Deletions cut 5 bases from V and 0 bases from J, with 14 bases between. Germline V gene lookup returns CDR1 DFQATT and CDR2 SNEGSKA (reference sequence). The CDR3 has 15 amino acids. The CDR3 region has the DNA TGCAGTGCTGACGAACAGAGATATAGCAATCAGCCCCAGCATTTT. This encodes CSADEQRYSNQPQHF.

Worth noting for this clonotype: Given a much more abundant clone one base away, this may be a read error. The chain recombines TRBV5-1 with TRBJ2-1, with a possible D match to TRBD1 (5 bases). The ends were cut back, 0 bases at V and 10 bases at J, with 23 bases in the middle. The CDR3 runs 17 residues. Germline V gene data show CDR1 as SGHRS and CDR2 as YFSETQ. In nucleotides, the CDR3 is TGCGCCAGCAGCTTGGGGTTTACAGGTGTCCAGGATTACGAGCAGTTCTTC. Translated: CASSLGFTGVQDYEQFF.

This clonotype was counted only a few times. The chain has TRBV19 and TRBJ1-5; TRBD1 might be the D (5 bases). V was clipped by 4 bases and J by 0 bases, with 16 bases between them. Germline V CDR1 and CDR2: LNHDA, SQIVND (reference sequence). CDR3 length: 17 amino acids. The CDR3 coding sequence is TGTGCCAGTAGTAGAGAGGGGAGAAGTAATAGCAATCAGCCCCAGCATTTT. Protein product: CASSREGRSNSNQPQHF.

This clonotype was seen a few times. This rearrangement joins TRBV6-1 to TRBJ2-1; TRBD1 matches at 8 bases. The CDR3 sequence is 13 residues long. The V segment lost 6 bases and the J segment 6 bases; nucleotides outside the gene matches: 4. The germline CDR1 and CDR2 sequences are MNHNS and SASEGT. In nucleotides, the CDR3 is TGTGCCAGCAGCACCGGGACAGGCAATGAGCAGTTCTTC. This encodes CASSTGTGNEQFF.

This chain links TRBV5-1 with TRBJ2-1; 14 bases fit TRBD2. Germline V gene lookup returns CDR1 SGHRS and CDR2 YFSETQ. With 0 bases clipped from V and 7 bases from J, the junction kept 3 bases outside the gene matches. The CDR3 loop spans 16 amino acids. The chain's CDR3 is CASSLGGTSGSNEQFF. The CDR3 DNA follows: TGCGCCAGCAGCTTGGGTGGGACTAGCGGGAGTAATGAGCAGTTCTTC.

This clonotype was observed many times. V is TRBV7-8 and J is TRBJ2-6; D is undetermined. The CDR3 consists of 15 residues. Trimming pared 1 base from V and 2 bases from J, leaving 6 bases between. From germline, CDR1 is SGHVS and CDR2 FQNEAQ. The CDR3 spells CASSLGSAGANVLTF. In DNA form, the CDR3 reads TGTGCCAGCAGCTTAGGGAGCGCTGGGGCCAACGTCCTGACTTTC.

This clonotype showed up just a few times. The chain uses TRBV5-4 and TRBJ1-2; D might be TRBD1 (5 bases). The CDR3 is 13 residues long. V was cut by 0 bases and J by 6 bases, with 9 bases left in between. The V gene's germline CDR1 is SGHNT and CDR2 YYREEE (reference sequence). CDR3 DNA: TGTGCCAGCAGCTTGGCCAGGGTTGATGGCTACACCTTC. Translation: CASSLARVDGYTF.

This clonotype showed up just a few times. The V and J genes are TRBV24-1 and TRBJ2-5; D may be TRBD2 (6 bases). Trimming left V 4 bases short and J 0 bases short, with 11 bases between. CDR3 length: 15 residues. Germline V lookup: CDR1 KGHDR, CDR2 SFDVKD. The CDR3 is CATSDSRDYQETQYF. The CDR3 DNA is TGTGCCACCAGTGACAGCCGGGACTACCAAGAGACCCAGTACTTC.

This clonotype was recorded once. This chain uses TRBV28 with TRBJ2-2; TRBD1 aligns across 9 bases. With V trimmed by 5 bases and J by 3 bases, 7 bases remained unmatched. Germline CDR1 and CDR2: MDHEN and SYDVKM. The CDR3 sequence is 16 residues long. The DNA of the CDR3 is TGTGCCAGCAGTGTGAACAGGGGGCGGCACACCGGGGAGCTGTTTTTT. It yields the protein CASSVNRGRHTGELFF.

This clonotype was seen ten or more times. The CDR3 is CSAPRTADSLYEQYF. The CDR3, as DNA: TGCAGTGCCCCCCGCACAGCCGACTCCCTCTACGAGCAGTACTTC. The V call is TRBV20-1, the J call TRBJ2-7; D remains unclear. The CDR3 is made up of 15 amino acids. Looked up from germline, CDR1 is DFQATT and CDR2 is SNEGSKA (reference sequence). The V gene lost 6 bases and the J gene lost 3 bases, with 21 bases spanning the gap.

This clonotype was counted only a few times. This chain links TRBV5-1 with TRBJ2-2; TRBD2 matches 7 bases. The J segment lost 6 bases and the V segment lost 5 bases, leaving 16 bases of the junction unmatched. The germline V gene has CDR1 SGHRS and CDR2 YFSETQ. The CDR3 has 17 amino acids. The CDR3 coding sequence is TGCGCCAGCAGGAAACGGGAGGCAGGGAGTATTCCCGGGGAGCTGTTTTTT. It codes for CASRKREAGSIPGELFF.

Many counts were recorded for this clonotype. The V gene is TRBV12-3 or TRBV12-4, the J gene TRBJ1-3, with a tentative D call TRBD1 (5 bases). The CDR3 runs to 13 residues. Trimming took off 3 bases at V and 5 bases at J, with 8 bases between the two ends. Written as DNA, the CDR3 is TGTGCCAGCAGTTTCAGGGAAAGAAACACCATATATTTT. Its translation: CASSFRERNTIYF.

This clonotype was recorded many times. V and J are TRBV14 and TRBJ2-1, with 13 bases lining up with TRBD2. V gave up 6 bases and J gave up 13 bases; unmatched junction bases: 6. Germline CDR1 is SGHDN and CDR2 is FVKESK. CDR3 length equals 13 residues. The CDR3 nucleotides are TGTGCCAGCAGACTGACTAGCGGGAGGTATCAGTTCTTC. Translated: CASRLTSGRYQFF. Variable domain in full (rest from reference TRBV14 and TRBJ2-1): EAGVTQFPSHSVIEKGQTVTLRCDPISGHDNLYWYRRVMGKEIKFLLHFVKESKQDESGMPNNRFLAERTGGTYSTLKVQPAELEDSGVYFCASRLTSGRYQFFGPGTRLTVL.

This clonotype was recorded a few times. This chain links TRBV11-2 with TRBJ2-4; D uncertain. This CDR3 is built from 17 residues. Trimming stripped 1 base from V and 0 bases from J, with 13 bases between. CDR1 is SGHAT and CDR2 is FQNNGV in the germline V gene. CDR3 bases: TGTGCCAGCAGCTTAGTGTCCGGTTTACTAGCCAAAAACATTCAGTACTTC. This sequence encodes CASSLVSGLLAKNIQYF.

There are many counts of this clonotype. The CDR3 protein is CSASPYEQYF. The CDR3 coding sequence is TGCAGTGCTTCCCCCTACGAGCAGTACTTC. This chain connects TRBV20-1 to TRBJ2-7, with D uncertain. V lost 5 bases and J 2 bases, leaving 4 bases between the germline ends. Germline V gene lookup returns CDR1 DFQATT and CDR2 SNEGSKA (reference sequence). The CDR3 consists of 10 residues.

At least ten counts were recorded for this clonotype. This chain links TRBV7-7 with TRBJ2-5; D might be TRBD2 (6 bases). CDR3 length equals 12 residues. In germline, CDR1 is SSHAT, CDR2 FNYEAQ (reference sequence). CDR3 nucleotide sequence: TGTGCTAGCGGAGCAGGCCCCCAGACCCAGTACTTC. This codes for CASGAGPQTQYF.

This clonotype came up a few times. The V gene is TRBV6-2 or TRBV6-3, the J gene TRBJ2-1; perhaps TRBD2 as D (5 bases). This CDR3 has 14 residues. V was cut by 2 bases and J by 6 bases, with 11 bases left in between. CDR1 and CDR2 from the germline V gene are MNHEY and SVGEGT. The CDR3 loop reads CASSYLGGVNEQFF. The CDR3 DNA follows: TGTGCCAGCAGTTACCTCGGAGGCGTCAATGAGCAGTTCTTC.

The sample holds many counts of this clonotype. Relative to the germline gene, one junction end is altered; a read error may explain this. This chain uses TRBV27 with TRBJ2-7; 9 bases agree with TRBD1. CDR1 is MNHEY, CDR2 SMNVEV, per germline (reference sequence). The length of the CDR3 is 16 residues. The CDR3 DNA follows: TGTGCCAGCAGTATATCCGGGACAGGGTTTACCTACGAGCAGTACTTC. This codes for CASSISGTGFTYEQYF.

The table lists this clonotype with many counts. J is TRBJ1-2 and V is TRBV12-3 or TRBV12-4; D might be TRBD1 (5 bases). Trimming cost V 6 bases and J 4 bases, with 15 bases left between them. The CDR3 is 14 amino acids. CDR3 nucleotides: TGTGCCAGCAGACCACAGGATAGCGGCTATGGCTACACCTTC. Its translation is CASRPQDSGYGYTF.

Points on this clonotype: This CDR3 fails to terminate in the conserved phenylalanine or tryptophan, so it likely reflects a read error. This chain uses TRBV7-3 with TRBJ2-1; no clear D gene. CDR1 and CDR2 (germline): SGHTA, FQGTGA. The CDR3 is 15 residues long. Deletions cut 1 base from V and 7 bases from J, with 14 bases between. The CDR3 here is CASSLIPAKENEQFV. CDR3 in DNA: TGTGCCAGCAGCTTAATTCCGGCCAAGGAAAATGAGCAGTTCGTC.

The rearrangement links TRBV4-1 to TRBJ1-5; 9 bases map to TRBD1. There are 14 residues in the CDR3. Trimming removed 3 bases from V and 6 bases from J; junction bases left unmatched: 3. The germline gives CDR1 MGHRA, CDR2 YSYEKL. CDR3 DNA sequence: TGCGCCAGCAGCCAGGGACAGGGTAGTCAGCCCCAGCATTTT. Protein product: CASSQGQGSQPQHF.

This clonotype was picked up many times. The chain couples TRBV2 to TRBJ2-7; D is ambiguous. The length of the CDR3 is 11 residues. Per germline, CDR1 SNHLY and CDR2 FYNNEI. With 3 bases removed from V and 4 bases from J, the gap between germline ends came to 4 bases. The CDR3: CASSDWYEQYF. CDR3 DNA sequence: TGTGCCAGCAGTGACTGGTACGAGCAGTACTTC. Looking up the rest from reference TRBV2 and TRBJ2-7 gives the full variable domain: EPEVTQTPSHQVTQMGQEVILRCVPISNHLYFYWYRQILGQKVEFLVSFYNNEISEKSEIFDDQFSVERPDGSNFTLKIRSTKLEDSAMYFCASSDWYEQYFGPGTRLTVT.